This T cell receptor beta chain was obtained from a study of blood T cell repertoires in COVID-19. Across the study: Researchers got acute and convalescent COVID-19 samples from the United States, Italy and Spain. PBMCs, B-cell-depleted T cells, or T cells were the source of the cDNA or gDNA that made up the material.

In the original workflow: Amplification with reference gene primers provided the estimates of nucleated cell counts. Sequenced by immunoSEQ multiplex PCR; TCRdb stores in-frame clones only, minus some. V and J calls and clone size are copied from that table; D and trimming were computed from the DNA. The sample includes approximately 260,000 clones, 65% to 85% of them seen just once. This CDR3 comprises 18 residues. V was pared by 1 base and J by 1 base, with 11 bases of the junction left unmatched. The germline V gene encodes CDR1 MGHRA and CDR2 YSYEKL. The receptor was derived from a woman aged 40 to 55 with active or convalescent COVID-19. Input material: peripheral blood. The chain carries TRBV4-1 and TRBJ1-1; 8 bases fit TRBD1. The CDR3 is CASSQGGNRGGANTEAFF. CDR3 coding DNA: TGCGCCAGCAGCCAAGGCGGAAACAGGGGGGGCGCGAACACTGAAGCTTTCTTT.